This TCR beta chain was recovered during a study of T cell clonotyping in hematopoietic cell transplantation. V was cut by 0 bases and J by 6 bases, with 7 bases left in between. The CDR3 has 13 residues. In germline, CDR1 is SGHTA, CDR2 FQGNSA. Comment on this clone: Its antigen is unknown.

Regarding time point: recipient sample about 28 days before transplant, after cytoreduction. Blood collection times were about day -28 and days 30, 100, 180 posttransplant. Overall study results and limits: Few recipient clonotypes overlapped donors; over 97% were de novo at given depth. Broader posttransplant TCR repertoire diversity was predicted by graft donor and pretransplant recipient Inverse Simpson Index values. Cells were unsorted, so CD4 and CD8 contributions were not separated.

Produced via immunoSEQ multiplex PCR; TCRdb's table is partial and in-frame only. The sample carries 30,000 to 40,000 clones, 85% to 95% recorded once. The sequencing used peripheral blood mononuclear cells, collected before stem cell transplant. V usage is TRBV7-2 and J usage is TRBJ2-3; perhaps TRBD1 as D (6 bases). The source is a middle-aged man with chronic myeloid leukemia. Some clones in this sample may be carry-over from other donors' samples. CDR3 in amino acids: CASSLARGDTQYF. The DNA for the CDR3 is TGTGCCAGCAGCTTAGCAAGGGGGGATACGCAGTATTTT.